This TCR beta chain was identified in a study of Ad26.COV2.S vaccination and SARS-CoV-2 variants. Trimming removed 2 bases from V and 8 bases from J, with 6 bases in between. This CDR3 has 12 residues. Germline CDR1 and CDR2: ENHRY and SYGVKD. Described treatment: some 19 received Ad26.COV2.S at low or high dose, single or two shots; five or six received placebo; per-sample allocation not given. The investigators took samples on day 63 after the first vaccine or placebo injection. Sequencing used immunoSEQ multiplex PCR; TCRdb keeps in-frame clones, though not all of them. The sample includes over 300,000 clones, about 80% of them seen just once.

The genes are TRBV10-3 and TRBJ1-4; D call uncertain. The material was peripheral blood, obtained in a trial of Ad26.COV2.S vaccine versus placebo. This sequence was found in a person aged 18-60 years who received the Ad26.COV2.S COVID-19 vaccine or a placebo. The CDR3, as DNA: TGTGCCATCAGTGAGGTGGGGGAAAAACTGTTTTTT. It yields the protein CAISEVGEKLFF.